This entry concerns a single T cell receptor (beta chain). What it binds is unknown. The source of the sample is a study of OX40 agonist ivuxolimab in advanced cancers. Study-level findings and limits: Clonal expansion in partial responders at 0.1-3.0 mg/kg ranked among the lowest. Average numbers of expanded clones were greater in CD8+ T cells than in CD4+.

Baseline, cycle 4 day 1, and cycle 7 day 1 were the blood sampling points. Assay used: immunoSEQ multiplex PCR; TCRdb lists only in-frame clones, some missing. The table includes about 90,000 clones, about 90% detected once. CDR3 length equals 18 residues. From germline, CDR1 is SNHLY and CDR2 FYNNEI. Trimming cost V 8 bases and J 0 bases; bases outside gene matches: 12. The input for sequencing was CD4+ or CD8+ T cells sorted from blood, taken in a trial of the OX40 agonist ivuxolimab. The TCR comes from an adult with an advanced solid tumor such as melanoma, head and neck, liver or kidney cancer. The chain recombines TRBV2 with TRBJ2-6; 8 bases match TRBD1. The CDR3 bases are TGTGCCAGCCGATTGGGACAGGTCTTTAGCTCTGGGGCCAACGTCCTGACTTTC. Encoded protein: CASRLGQVFSSGANVLTF.